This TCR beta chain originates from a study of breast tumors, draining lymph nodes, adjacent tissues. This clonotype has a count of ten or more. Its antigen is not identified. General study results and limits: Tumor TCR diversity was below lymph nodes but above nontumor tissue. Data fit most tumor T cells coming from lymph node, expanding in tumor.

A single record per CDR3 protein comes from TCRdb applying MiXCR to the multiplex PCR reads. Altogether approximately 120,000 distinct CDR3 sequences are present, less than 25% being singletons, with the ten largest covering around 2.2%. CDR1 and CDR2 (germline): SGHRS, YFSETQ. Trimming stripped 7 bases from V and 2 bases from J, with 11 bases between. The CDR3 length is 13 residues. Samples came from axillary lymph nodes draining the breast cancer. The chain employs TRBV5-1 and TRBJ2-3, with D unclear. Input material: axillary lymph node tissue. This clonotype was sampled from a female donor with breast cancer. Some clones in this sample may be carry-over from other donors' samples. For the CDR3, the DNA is TGCGCCAGCTCCTTCCAGGCCACAGATACGCAGTATTTT. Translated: CASSFQATDTQYF.